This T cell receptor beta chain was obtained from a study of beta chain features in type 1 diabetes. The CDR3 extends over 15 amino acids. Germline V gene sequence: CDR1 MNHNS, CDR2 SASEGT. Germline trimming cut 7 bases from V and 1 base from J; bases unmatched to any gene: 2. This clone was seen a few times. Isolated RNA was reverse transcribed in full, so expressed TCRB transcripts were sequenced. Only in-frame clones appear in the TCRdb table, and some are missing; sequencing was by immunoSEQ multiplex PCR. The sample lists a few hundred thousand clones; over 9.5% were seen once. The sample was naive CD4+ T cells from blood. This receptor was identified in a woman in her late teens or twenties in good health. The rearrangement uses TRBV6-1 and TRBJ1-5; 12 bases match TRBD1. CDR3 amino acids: CASMGQGASNQPQHF. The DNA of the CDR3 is TGTGCCAGCATGGGACAGGGGGCAAGCAATCAGCCCCAGCATTTT.